This T cell receptor beta chain was documented in a study of blood T cell repertoires in COVID-19. This clone was found once. This sample includes further DNA sequences coding for the same CDR3. Methods used by the authors: Researchers report that nucleated cell counts were estimated from reference gene primer amplification. The repertoire was sequenced with immunoSEQ multiplex PCR; TCRdb's copy has only in-frame clones and lacks some. The V and J calls and clone size come from that table; D and trimming were worked out from the DNA. The table shows about 230,000 clones, with around 85% occurring only once. The CDR3 spans 15 residues. Germline loops: CDR1 LNHNV, CDR2 YYDKDF (reference sequence). With V trimmed by 1 base and J by 0 bases, 1 base remained unmatched.

The chain carries TRBV15 and TRBJ2-7; 9 positions agree with TRBD1. What was sequenced was peripheral blood. The sequence came from a man in his fifties with COVID-19, enrolled during active disease. The CDR3 protein is CATSRGGQGSYEQYF. The CDR3 DNA sequence: TGTGCCACCAGCAGAGGGGGACAGGGCTCCTACGAGCAGTACTTC.